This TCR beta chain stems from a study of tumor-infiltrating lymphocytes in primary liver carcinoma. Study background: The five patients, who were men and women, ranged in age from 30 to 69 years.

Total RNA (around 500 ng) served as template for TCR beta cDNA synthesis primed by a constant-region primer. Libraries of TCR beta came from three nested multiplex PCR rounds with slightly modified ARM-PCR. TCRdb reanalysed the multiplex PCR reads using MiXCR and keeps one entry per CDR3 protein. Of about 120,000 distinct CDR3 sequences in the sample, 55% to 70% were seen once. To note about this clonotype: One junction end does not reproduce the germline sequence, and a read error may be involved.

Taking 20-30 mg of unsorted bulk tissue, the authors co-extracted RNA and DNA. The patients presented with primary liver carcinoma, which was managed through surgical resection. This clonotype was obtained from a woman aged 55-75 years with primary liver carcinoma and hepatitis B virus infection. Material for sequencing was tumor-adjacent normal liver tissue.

This CDR3 is CASTLTGTRSNEQFF. CDR3 nucleotides: TGTGCCAGCACCTTAACCGGGACTAGAAGCAATGAGCAATTCTTC. The chain links TRBV11-3 to TRBJ2-1; 8 bases are shared with TRBD2. There are 15 residues in the CDR3. Germline V lookup: CDR1 SGHNT, CDR2 YENEEA.